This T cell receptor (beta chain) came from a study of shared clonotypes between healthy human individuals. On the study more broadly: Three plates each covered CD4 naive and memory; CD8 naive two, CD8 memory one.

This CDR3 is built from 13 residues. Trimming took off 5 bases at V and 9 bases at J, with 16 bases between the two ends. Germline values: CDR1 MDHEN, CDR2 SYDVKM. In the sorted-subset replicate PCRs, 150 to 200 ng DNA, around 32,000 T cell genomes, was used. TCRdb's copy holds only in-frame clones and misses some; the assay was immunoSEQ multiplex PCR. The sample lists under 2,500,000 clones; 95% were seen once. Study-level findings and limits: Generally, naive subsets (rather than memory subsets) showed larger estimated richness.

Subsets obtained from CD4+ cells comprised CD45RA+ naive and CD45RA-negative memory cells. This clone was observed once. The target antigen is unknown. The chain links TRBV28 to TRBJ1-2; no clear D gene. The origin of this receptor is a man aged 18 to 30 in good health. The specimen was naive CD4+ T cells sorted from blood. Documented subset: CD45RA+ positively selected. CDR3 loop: CASSPPSLASYTF. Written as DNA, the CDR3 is TGTGCCAGCAGTCCCCCCTCCCTTGCTAGCTACACCTTC.